One sample yielded the 25 T cell receptor beta chains listed below, sequenced in a study of neurological immune-mediated disorders. Documented time point: longitudinal time-point 1 (baseline). TCRdb called the 5' RACE reads again in MiXCR, with one record for every CDR3 protein. The sample contains 55,000 to 70,000 distinct CDR3 sequences, around 10% of which appear only once. What was sequenced was PBMCs. The receptors originated from a male donor with HTLV-1-associated myelopathy (HAM/TSP).

This chain connects TRBV7-9 to TRBJ2-3; 8 nucleotides align to TRBD2. Germline V CDR1 and CDR2: SEHNR, FQNEAQ (reference sequence). This CDR3 is built from 15 residues. J lost 6 bases, V lost 1 base, and 6 bases had no gene match. The CDR3 is CASSLDLGGADTQYF. CDR3 DNA: TGTGCCAGCAGCTTAGACCTCGGGGGGGCGGATACGCAGTATTTT.

This clonotype has ten or more counts. J is TRBJ1-1 and V is TRBV12-3 or TRBV12-4; 10 bases match TRBD1. The CDR3 length is 15 residues. V trimming: 6 bases; J trimming: 6 bases; junction bases outside the gene matches: 10. CDR3 in DNA: TGTGCCAGCAGACCACCGGGACAGGGGCTTTCTGAAGCTTTCTTT. Translated, it gives CASRPPGQGLSEAFF.

This clonotype was seen ten or more times. The chain links TRBV5-1 to TRBJ2-1, with D hard to call. The ends were cut back, 0 bases at V and 0 bases at J, with 10 bases in the middle. The V gene's germline CDR1 is SGHRS and CDR2 YFSETQ. This CDR3 contains 16 residues. The chain's CDR3 is CASSLGPTSSYNEQFF. CDR3 DNA: TGCGCCAGCAGCTTGGGGCCGACGAGCTCCTACAATGAGCAGTTCTTC.

The table lists this clonotype with many counts. The chain joins TRBV10-3 to TRBJ2-7; no clear D gene. Germline V gene data show CDR1 as ENHRY and CDR2 as SYGVKD. V lost 6 bases and J lost 6, with 18 bases in between. This CDR3 spans 14 amino acids. The CDR3 DNA reads TGTGCCATCAGCCCCATCGGTAGCCTGCTCGAGCAGTACTTC. Its protein product is CAISPIGSLLEQYF.

This clonotype was counted at least ten times. The chain combines TRBV3-1 with TRBJ2-3; D might be TRBD2 (5 bases). The CDR3 has 14 amino acids. The germline V gene has CDR1 LGHDT and CDR2 YNNKEL (reference sequence). V dropped 4 bases and J dropped 6 bases, with 14 bases sitting between them. CDR3 amino acids: CASSRRPPGDTQYF. CDR3 DNA sequence: TGTGCCAGCAGCCGCAGGCCCCCGGGGGATACGCAGTATTTT.

This clonotype showed up just a few times. The rearrangement uses TRBV30 and TRBJ1-1; D gene unclear. V lost 2 bases, J lost 1 base, and 8 bases lay in between. The CDR3 runs 13 residues. Germline-derived CDR1 and CDR2 are GTSNPN and SVGIG (reference sequence). CDR3 DNA: TGTGCCTGGAGTCGCAGTCGGAACACTGAAGCTTTCTTT. Its translation: CAWSRSRNTEAFF.

This clonotype has at least ten counts. V gene TRBV29-1 combines with J gene TRBJ1-4, with D hard to call. Between the trimmed V and J ends, which lost 4 bases and 4 bases, there was a span of 7 bases. The germline CDR1 and CDR2 sequences are SQVTM and ANQGSEA. This CDR3 is built from 12 residues. DNA for the CDR3: TGCAGCGTTGCAATGCTTAATGAAAAACTGTTTTTT. Translating gives CSVAMLNEKLFF.

The chain employs TRBV12-3 or TRBV12-4 and TRBJ2-7; D unresolved. The ends were cut back, 2 bases at V and 12 bases at J, with 20 bases in the middle. This CDR3 is built from 14 residues. CDR3 in amino acids: CASSLSENFNRPYF. In nucleotides, the CDR3 is TGTGCCAGCAGTTTAAGTGAGAACTTCAACCGTCCGTACTTC.

At least ten counts were recorded for this clonotype. The V and J genes are TRBV7-8 and TRBJ2-7, with TRBD2 identical over 8 bases. Trimming cost V 4 bases and J 1 base; bases outside gene matches: 6. The CDR3 runs 15 residues. Germline V gene lookup returns CDR1 SGHVS and CDR2 FQNEAQ. CDR3 sequence reads: CASSSLAGRSYEQYF. CDR3 in DNA: TGTGCCAGCAGCTCCCTAGCGGGTCGTTCCTACGAGCAGTACTTC.

There are many counts of this clonotype. This rearrangement joins TRBV6-5 to TRBJ2-3, with D possibly being TRBD2 (7 bases). The CDR3 sequence is 15 residues long. Between the trimmed V and J ends, which lost 2 bases and 8 bases, there was a span of 17 bases. CDR1 is MNHEY, CDR2 SVGAGI, per germline. This CDR3 reads CASSYLVGGQGTQYF. CDR3 nucleotides: TGTGCCAGCAGTTACCTCGTGGGGGGGCAAGGTACGCAGTATTTT.

The sample holds many counts of this clonotype. The chain uses TRBV7-2 and TRBJ1-5; no clear D gene. Germline V gives CDR1 SGHTA, CDR2 FQGNSA. This CDR3 is 13 amino acids long. V was cut by 1 base and J by 5 bases, with 6 bases left in between. The CDR3 reads CASSLVGDQPQHF. CDR3 bases: TGTGCCAGCAGCTTAGTGGGAGATCAGCCCCAGCATTTT.

This clonotype was detected ten times or more. This chain connects TRBV15 to TRBJ2-1; 11 positions match TRBD2. The junction had 6 bases not matched to a gene; V was cut back by 5 bases and J by 3 bases. The CDR3 extends over 16 amino acids. From germline, CDR1 is LNHNV and CDR2 YYDKDF (reference sequence). The DNA for the CDR3 is TGTGCCACCAGCCAACTAGCGGGGGTTAACTACAATGAGCAGTTCTTC. Encoded protein: CATSQLAGVNYNEQFF.

This clonotype was counted at least ten times. The chain is built from TRBV3-1 and TRBJ2-2; 13 bases are a match to TRBD2. Per the germline V gene, CDR1 is LGHDT and CDR2 is YNNKEL (reference sequence). This CDR3 region has 16 residues. The trim removed 4 bases at V and 6 bases at J, leaving 5 bases unmatched. The CDR3 region has the DNA TGTGCCAGCAGCCGTCCTACTAGCGGGGGGGCCGGGGAGCTGTTTTTT. It yields the protein CASSRPTSGGAGELFF. The variable domain in full, completed from reference TRBV3-1 and TRBJ2-2, reads DTAVSQTPKYLVTQMGNDKSIKCEQNLGHDTMYWYKQDSKKFLKIMFSYNNKELIINETVPNRFSPKSPDKAHLNLHINSLELGDSAVYFCASSRPTSGGAGELFFGEGSRLTVL.

This clonotype ranks as medium-sized (0.01 to 0.1%). This rearrangement joins TRBV20-1 to TRBJ2-7, with unresolved D. CDR1 DFQATT and CDR2 SNEGSKA come from the germline V gene (reference sequence). This CDR3 has 14 amino acids. Trimming took 0 bases from V and 2 from J, leaving 11 bases between them. CDR3 sequence: CSARDPLSTYEQYF. CDR3 bases: TGCAGTGCTAGAGATCCCCTCTCCACCTACGAGCAGTACTTC.

In regard to this clonotype: A single base separates this from a much larger clone, so it may be a read error. This rearrangement joins TRBV12-3 or TRBV12-4 to TRBJ2-2; D is perhaps TRBD1 (6 bases). The CDR3 length is 15 residues. V gave up 6 bases and J gave up 5 bases, with 16 bases separating them. The CDR3 spells CASSRTGSLTGELFF. The DNA of the CDR3 is TGTGCCAGCAGCCGAACAGGGTCTTTAACCGGGGAGCTGTTTTTT.

Ten or more counts support this clonotype. The chain joins TRBV27 to TRBJ1-2; the D gene is possibly TRBD1 (6 bases). V was trimmed by 3 bases and J by 5 bases, leaving 10 bases between them. The CDR3 contains 13 residues. Germline loops: CDR1 MNHEY, CDR2 SMNVEV (reference sequence). DNA for the CDR3: TGTGCCAGCAGTTTTGGGGGGCGTTATGGCTACACCTTC. It yields the protein CASSFGGRYGYTF.

This clonotype was counted at least ten times. The gene calls are TRBV20-1 and TRBJ1-5; TRBD1 is a possible D gene (5 bases). The germline V gene has CDR1 DFQATT and CDR2 SNEGSKA (reference sequence). This CDR3 comprises 17 residues. V was pared by 6 bases and J by 4 bases, with 25 bases between. In DNA, the CDR3 is TGCAGTGCCCGAACCCCCGCAGGGAGTAGACGGAATCAGCCCCAGCATTTT. Translating it yields CSARTPAGSRRNQPQHF.

Remarks on this clonotype: A much larger clone lies one base from this, so it may be a read error. The rearrangement joins TRBV5-1 to TRBJ2-3; weak D call: TRBD1 (6 bases). Germline CDR1 is SGHRS and CDR2 is YFSETQ. Trimming removed 9 bases from V and 4 bases from J, with 18 bases in between. The CDR3 is 14 residues long. The CDR3 spells CANRVQGLADTQYF. Here the CDR3 DNA reads TGCGCCAACAGGGTACAGGGTCTCGCAGATACGCAGTATTTT.

The table lists this clonotype with many counts. The V call is TRBV7-2, the J call TRBJ2-3, with 15 bases lining up with TRBD2. CDR3 length equals 16 residues. Losses at the gene ends were 5 bases for V and 5 bases for J; bases not matched to a gene: 5. In germline, CDR1 is SGHTA, CDR2 FQGNSA. This CDR3 is CASSHGLAGGVDTQYF. The DNA for the CDR3 is TGTGCCAGCAGCCACGGACTAGCGGGGGGGGTAGATACGCAGTATTTT. Based on the CDR3 plus reference TRBV7-2 and TRBJ2-3, the full variable domain is GAGVSQSPSNKVTEKGKDVELRCDPISGHTALYWYRQSLGQGLEFLIYFQGNSAPDKSGLPSDRFSAERTGGSVSTLTIQRTQQEDSAVYLCASSHGLAGGVDTQYFGPGTRLTVL.

This clonotype was counted a few times. This rearrangement joins TRBV7-2 to TRBJ2-3, with 7 positions matching TRBD1. Per the germline V gene, CDR1 is SGHTA and CDR2 is FQGNSA. This CDR3 is built from 16 residues. The V segment lost 8 bases and the J segment 5 bases; nucleotides outside the gene matches: 16. CDR3 bases: TGTGCCAGCGATACTAAGACAGGGATCTATATAGATACGCAGTATTTT. Translating it yields CASDTKTGIYIDTQYF.

This clonotype was counted ten times or more. The chain uses TRBV15 and TRBJ1-6; 10 bases are a match to TRBD1. V lost 5 bases and J lost 10; bases outside the gene matches: 2. The V gene's germline CDR1 is LNHNV and CDR2 YYDKDF (reference sequence). CDR3 length: 13 residues. CDR3 region: CATSGDRGSPLHF. CDR3 nucleotide sequence: TGTGCCACCAGCGGGGACAGGGGATCACCCCTCCACTTT.

This clonotype was counted at least ten times. The chain has TRBV20-1 and TRBJ1-6; D is possibly TRBD1 (5 bases). V lost 0 bases and J 8 bases, leaving 17 bases between the germline ends. The CDR3 extends over 16 amino acids. Germline CDR1 and CDR2: DFQATT and SNEGSKA (reference sequence). The chain's CDR3 is CSARDFQSGGDSPLHF. The CDR3 DNA follows: TGCAGTGCTAGAGATTTCCAGAGCGGGGGAGATTCACCCCTCCACTTT.

This clonotype was seen many times. The rearrangement joins TRBV7-3 to TRBJ2-3; D call uncertain. The CDR3 length is 14 residues. Germline CDR1 SGHTA, CDR2 FQGTGA. V dropped 0 bases and J dropped 3 bases, with 7 bases sitting between them. This chain's CDR3 is CASSLTRTTDTQYF. In nucleotides, the CDR3 is TGTGCCAGCAGCTTAACCAGGACGACAGATACGCAGTATTTT.

This clonotype was counted ten times or more. This rearrangement joins TRBV12-3 or TRBV12-4 to TRBJ1-1; D perhaps matches TRBD1 (5 bases). The ends were cut back, 6 bases at V and 6 bases at J, with 11 bases in the middle. The CDR3 length is 12 residues. The DNA of the CDR3 is TGTGCCAGCAGACAGGAAGGGTCTGAAGCTTTCTTT. It encodes CASRQEGSEAFF.

This clonotype was observed many times. The chain uses TRBV24-1 and TRBJ1-5; TRBD1 is a possible D gene (6 bases). The CDR3 covers 17 residues. The V and J ends lost 4 bases and 2 bases respectively, with 17 bases between them. The germline CDR1 and CDR2 sequences are KGHDR and SFDVKD. The CDR3 loop reads CATSDRRGGRGNQPQHF. Written as DNA, the CDR3 is TGTGCCACCAGTGACCGGCGGGGGGGGCGAGGCAATCAGCCCCAGCATTTT.